This T cell receptor (beta chain) was recorded in a study of human T cells and chemical hapten exposure. Overall study: The cohort included alopecia areata under or over 50% scalp, totalis and universalis.

A single record per CDR3 protein comes from TCRdb applying MiXCR to the RACE reads. Of around 76,000 distinct CDR3 sequences listed, about 11% are singletons. The time point denotes: patch test 1, 2 weeks after DPC sensitization. Sample treatment: therapeutic diphenylcyclopropenone sensitization with weekly scalp DPC. Donation of samples came from alopecia patients who were 18 to 70 years old and suitable for DPC. This clonotype showed up just a few times. The CDR3 totals 15 residues. The germline gives CDR1 SGHKS, CDR2 YYEKEE (reference sequence). V lost 6 bases and J lost 1, with 14 bases in between.

The starting material was whole blood, obtained in connection with sensitization to the hapten diphenylcyclopropenone (DPC). The gene calls are TRBV5-5 and TRBJ1-3; TRBD1 might be the D (6 bases). The sequence derives from an older woman with alopecia areata. Some clones in this sample may be carry-over from other donors' samples. The CDR3 loop reads CASTFSQGSGNTIYF. The CDR3 region has the DNA TGTGCCAGCACCTTCTCCCAGGGGTCTGGAAACACCATATATTTT.